A single sample is the source of the 14 T cell receptor beta chains below, sequenced in a study of PD-1 and CTLA-4 blockade in melanoma (dated by TCRdb to the early 2020s). Library generation was performed with the immunoSEQ multiplex PCR assay. Drawn from immuneACCESS, this table holds only the in-frame rearrangements with V and J called that TCRdb kept. Clones are partly lost; checked studies trace under half to an unresolved V gene and leave the rest unexplained. The sample profile shows roughly 30,000 clones; 80% to 95% of them were found once. The top ten clones comprise less than 10% of the sample. This material consisted of CD8+ T cells from peripheral blood, taken from a patient given anti-PD-1 treatment. All receptors derive from a human donor with melanoma.

The gene calls are TRBV7-9 and TRBJ2-3; tentative D call: TRBD2 (5 bases). Germline V gene data show CDR1 as SEHNR and CDR2 as FQNEAQ (reference sequence). The CDR3 totals 15 residues. V lost 3 bases and J lost 1, with 11 bases in between. The chain's CDR3 is CASSLEADGTDTQYF. DNA for the CDR3: TGTGCCAGCAGCTTGGAGGCAGACGGCACAGATACGCAGTATTTT. Based on the CDR3 plus reference TRBV7-9 and TRBJ2-3, the full variable domain is DTGVSQNPRHKITKRGQNVTFRCDPISEHNRLYWYRQTLGQGPEFLTYFQNEAQLEKSRLLSDRFSAERPKGSFSTLEIQRTEQGDSAMYLCASSLEADGTDTQYFGPGTRLTVL.

CDR3 region: CASSSGTGGDYGYTF. CDR3 DNA sequence: TGTGCCAGCAGCTCGGGGACGGGGGGCGACTATGGCTACACCTTC. V gene TRBV7-9 combines with J gene TRBJ1-2, with D perhaps matching TRBD1 (6 bases). Trimming stripped 4 bases from V and 3 bases from J, with 15 bases between. This CDR3 has 15 amino acids. The germline gives CDR1 SEHNR, CDR2 FQNEAQ (reference sequence).

V is TRBV27 and J is TRBJ2-7; 10 bases are shared with TRBD1. The germline CDR1 and CDR2 sequences are MNHEY and SMNVEV (reference sequence). This CDR3 is built from 14 residues. V lost 5 bases, J lost 4 bases, and 5 bases stayed unmatched. CDR3 amino acids: CASSLGTGEYEQYF. The CDR3 DNA sequence: TGTGCCAGCAGTCTCGGGACAGGGGAGTACGAGCAGTACTTC.

The chain combines TRBV29-1 with TRBJ1-2; D is possibly TRBD1 (5 bases). Per germline, CDR1 SQVTM and CDR2 ANQGSEA. The CDR3 is 14 residues long. V lost 7 bases, J lost 7 bases, and 22 bases lay in between. The CDR3 DNA is TGCAGCGCCTTCGAATTAGGCAGGGTGGGTGGCTACACCTTC. This sequence encodes CSAFELGRVGGYTF. Supplemented by reference TRBV29-1 and TRBJ1-2, the full variable domain reads SAVISQKPSRDICQRGTSLTIQCQVDSQVTMMFWYRQQPGQSLTLIATANQGSEATYESGFVIDKFPISRPNLTFSTLTVSNMSPEDSSIYLCSAFELGRVGGYTFGSGTRLTVV.

The chain recombines TRBV10-2 with TRBJ1-1, with 8 nucleotides matching TRBD1. In germline, CDR1 is WSHSY, CDR2 SAAADI. The CDR3 contains 11 residues. Losses at the gene ends were 6 bases for V and 6 bases for J; bases not matched to a gene: 0. CDR3 sequence: CASRQGAEAFF. In nucleotides, the CDR3 is TGCGCCAGCAGACAGGGGGCTGAAGCTTTCTTT.

The rearrangement joins TRBV28 to TRBJ2-2; 7 bases are shared with TRBD2. This CDR3 is 14 amino acids long. Trimming cost V 6 bases and J 4 bases; bases outside gene matches: 5. The germline CDR1 and CDR2 sequences are MDHEN and SYDVKM. The CDR3 DNA follows: TGTGCCAGCAGCTCAAGCGGGACCACCGGGGAGCTGTTTTTT. Translation gives CASSSSGTTGELFF.

The chain links TRBV13 to TRBJ1-1; perhaps TRBD1 as D (6 bases). V dropped 5 bases and J dropped 1 base, with 17 bases sitting between them. CDR1 is PRHDT, CDR2 FYEKMQ, per germline (reference sequence). The CDR3 is 16 amino acids. CDR3 DNA: TGTGCCAGCAGCCCCCCGGGACACTACCCGAACACTGAAGCTTTCTTT. Translated: CASSPPGHYPNTEAFF.

V is TRBV30 and J is TRBJ2-5, with D unclear. The V gene's germline CDR1 is GTSNPN and CDR2 SVGIG (reference sequence). V was cut by 0 bases and J by 1 base, with 9 bases left in between. The CDR3 covers 14 residues. The CDR3 spells CAWSVEELQETQYF. As DNA, the CDR3 is TGTGCCTGGAGTGTAGAGGAGCTCCAAGAGACCCAGTACTTC. Full variable domain (missing parts from reference TRBV30 and TRBJ2-5): SQTIHQWPATLVQPVGSPLSLECTVEGTSNPNLYWYRQAAGRGLQLLFYSVGIGQISSEVPQNLSASRPQDRQFILSSKKLLLSDSGFYLCAWSVEELQETQYFGPGTRLLVL.

The chain uses TRBV12-3 or TRBV12-4 and TRBJ2-7, with unresolved D. Trimming took off 5 bases at V and 0 bases at J, with 8 bases between the two ends. The CDR3 contains 13 residues. CDR3 amino acids: CASSPSGSYEQYF. CDR3 DNA: TGTGCCAGCAGTCCTTCAGGCTCCTACGAGCAGTACTTC.

The chain has TRBV19 and TRBJ2-5; maybe TRBD2 (5 bases). Trimming removed 2 bases from V and 2 bases from J, with 9 bases in between. CDR3 length: 14 amino acids. The V gene's germline CDR1 is LNHDA and CDR2 SQIVND (reference sequence). CDR3 loop: CASSIWERQETQYF. The DNA for the CDR3 is TGTGCCAGTAGTATATGGGAGCGGCAAGAGACCCAGTACTTC.

The V and J genes are TRBV6-1 and TRBJ2-3; D perhaps matches TRBD2 (7 bases). The CDR3 runs to 17 residues. V dropped 0 bases and J dropped 3 bases, with 16 bases sitting between them. Germline V gene sequence: CDR1 MNHNS, CDR2 SASEGT. CDR3 region: CASSEALGGGATDTQYF. The CDR3 DNA reads as TGTGCCAGCAGTGAAGCGCTCGGAGGGGGGGCAACAGATACGCAGTATTTT.

This clone was seen a few times. V and J are TRBV4-2 and TRBJ1-5, with 8 bases aligning to TRBD1. The CDR3 covers 17 residues. V lost 1 base to trimming and J lost 2 bases; unmatched junction nucleotides: 7. Germline CDR1 and CDR2: LGHNA and YNFKEQ. CDR3 sequence: CASSQASSGGGNQPQHF. The CDR3 nucleotides read TGTGCCAGCAGCCAAGCTTCGTCAGGGGGCGGCAATCAGCCCCAGCATTTT.

The V call is TRBV14, the J call TRBJ2-2; TRBD2 aligns across 11 bases. The CDR3 is 18 amino acids. Germline V lookup: CDR1 SGHDN, CDR2 FVKESK. The junction had 11 bases not matched to a gene; V was cut back by 4 bases and J by 4 bases. The CDR3 loop is CASSPGTSGFFSTGELFF. CDR3 in DNA: TGTGCCAGCAGCCCGGGGACTAGCGGTTTCTTTTCCACCGGGGAGCTGTTTTTT.

The chain recombines TRBV7-9 with TRBJ1-2, with D hard to call. The germline V gene has CDR1 SEHNR and CDR2 FQNEAQ (reference sequence). Trimming took 1 base from V and 6 from J, leaving 6 bases between them. The CDR3 is made up of 12 amino acids. The CDR3 DNA reads TGTGCCAGCAGCTTAGGACCGGATGGCTACACCTTC. Amino acid sequence: CASSLGPDGYTF.